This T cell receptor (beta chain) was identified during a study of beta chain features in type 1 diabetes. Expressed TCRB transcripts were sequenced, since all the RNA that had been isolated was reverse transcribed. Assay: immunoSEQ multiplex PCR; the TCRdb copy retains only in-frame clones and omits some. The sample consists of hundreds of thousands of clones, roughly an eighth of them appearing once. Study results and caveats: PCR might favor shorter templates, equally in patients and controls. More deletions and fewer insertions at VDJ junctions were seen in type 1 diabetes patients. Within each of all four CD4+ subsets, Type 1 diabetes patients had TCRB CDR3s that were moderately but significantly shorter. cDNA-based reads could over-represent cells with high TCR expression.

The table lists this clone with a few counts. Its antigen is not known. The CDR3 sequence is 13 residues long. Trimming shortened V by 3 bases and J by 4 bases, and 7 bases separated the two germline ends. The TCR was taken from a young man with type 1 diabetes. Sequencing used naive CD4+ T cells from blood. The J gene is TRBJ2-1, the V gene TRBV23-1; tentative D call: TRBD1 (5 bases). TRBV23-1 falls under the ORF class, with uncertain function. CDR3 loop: CASSQTVYNEQFF. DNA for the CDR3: TGCGCCAGCAGTCAGACAGTTTACAATGAGCAGTTCTTC.